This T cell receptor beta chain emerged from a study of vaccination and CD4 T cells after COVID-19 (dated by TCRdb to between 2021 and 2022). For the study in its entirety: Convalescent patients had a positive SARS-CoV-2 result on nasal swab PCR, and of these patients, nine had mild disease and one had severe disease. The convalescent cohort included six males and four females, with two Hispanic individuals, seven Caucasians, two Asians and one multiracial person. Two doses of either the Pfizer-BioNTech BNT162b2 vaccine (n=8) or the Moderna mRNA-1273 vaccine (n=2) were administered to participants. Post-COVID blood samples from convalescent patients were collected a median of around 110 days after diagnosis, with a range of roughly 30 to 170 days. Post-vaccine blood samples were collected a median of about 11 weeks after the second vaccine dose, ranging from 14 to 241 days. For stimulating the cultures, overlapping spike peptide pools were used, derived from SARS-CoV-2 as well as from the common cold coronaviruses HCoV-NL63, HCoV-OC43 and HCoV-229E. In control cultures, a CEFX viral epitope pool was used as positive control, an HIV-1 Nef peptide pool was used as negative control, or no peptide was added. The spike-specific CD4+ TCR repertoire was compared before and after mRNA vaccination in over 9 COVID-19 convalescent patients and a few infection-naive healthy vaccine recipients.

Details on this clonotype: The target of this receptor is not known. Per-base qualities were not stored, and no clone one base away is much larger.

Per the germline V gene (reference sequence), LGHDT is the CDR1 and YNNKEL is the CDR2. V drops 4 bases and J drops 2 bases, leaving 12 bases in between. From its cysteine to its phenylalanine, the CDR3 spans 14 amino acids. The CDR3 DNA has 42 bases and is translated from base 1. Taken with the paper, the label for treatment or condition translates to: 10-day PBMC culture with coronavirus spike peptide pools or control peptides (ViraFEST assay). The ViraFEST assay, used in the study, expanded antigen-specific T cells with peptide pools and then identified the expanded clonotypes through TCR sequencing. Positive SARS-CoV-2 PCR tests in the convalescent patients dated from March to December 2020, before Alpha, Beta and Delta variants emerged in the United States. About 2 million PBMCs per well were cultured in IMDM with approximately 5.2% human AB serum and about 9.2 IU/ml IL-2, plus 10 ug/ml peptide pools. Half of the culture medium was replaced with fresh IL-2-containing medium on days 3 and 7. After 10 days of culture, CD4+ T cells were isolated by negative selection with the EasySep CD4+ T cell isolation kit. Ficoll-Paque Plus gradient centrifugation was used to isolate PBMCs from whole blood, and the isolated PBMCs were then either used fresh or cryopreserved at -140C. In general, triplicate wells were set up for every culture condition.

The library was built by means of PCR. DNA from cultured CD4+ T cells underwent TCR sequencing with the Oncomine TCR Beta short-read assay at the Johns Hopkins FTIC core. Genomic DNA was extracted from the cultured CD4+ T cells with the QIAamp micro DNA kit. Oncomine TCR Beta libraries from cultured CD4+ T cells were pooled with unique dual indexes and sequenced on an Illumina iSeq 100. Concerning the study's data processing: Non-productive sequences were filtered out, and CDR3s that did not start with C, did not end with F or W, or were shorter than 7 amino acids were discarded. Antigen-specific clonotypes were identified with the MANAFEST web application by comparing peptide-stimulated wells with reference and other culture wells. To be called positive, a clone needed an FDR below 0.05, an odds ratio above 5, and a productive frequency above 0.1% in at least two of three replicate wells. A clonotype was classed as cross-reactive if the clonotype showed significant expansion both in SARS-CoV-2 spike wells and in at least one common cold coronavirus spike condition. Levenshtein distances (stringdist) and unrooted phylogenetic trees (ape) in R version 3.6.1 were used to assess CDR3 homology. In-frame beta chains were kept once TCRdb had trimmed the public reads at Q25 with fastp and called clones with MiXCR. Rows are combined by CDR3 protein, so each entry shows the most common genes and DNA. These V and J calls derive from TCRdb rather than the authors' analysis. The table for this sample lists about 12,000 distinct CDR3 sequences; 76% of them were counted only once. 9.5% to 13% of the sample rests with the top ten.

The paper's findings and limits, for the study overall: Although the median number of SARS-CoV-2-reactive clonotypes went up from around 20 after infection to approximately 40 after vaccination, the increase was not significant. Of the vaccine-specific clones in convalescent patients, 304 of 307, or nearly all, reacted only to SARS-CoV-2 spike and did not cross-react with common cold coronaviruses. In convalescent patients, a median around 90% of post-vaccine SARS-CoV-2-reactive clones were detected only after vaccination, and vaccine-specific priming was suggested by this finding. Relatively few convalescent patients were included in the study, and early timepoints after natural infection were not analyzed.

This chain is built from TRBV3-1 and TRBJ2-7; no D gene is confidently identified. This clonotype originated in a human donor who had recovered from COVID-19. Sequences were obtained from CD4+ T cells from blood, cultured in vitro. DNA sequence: TGTGCCAGCAGCCGACCCGGGCCTGCCTACGAGCAGTACTTC. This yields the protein CASSRPGPAYEQYF.